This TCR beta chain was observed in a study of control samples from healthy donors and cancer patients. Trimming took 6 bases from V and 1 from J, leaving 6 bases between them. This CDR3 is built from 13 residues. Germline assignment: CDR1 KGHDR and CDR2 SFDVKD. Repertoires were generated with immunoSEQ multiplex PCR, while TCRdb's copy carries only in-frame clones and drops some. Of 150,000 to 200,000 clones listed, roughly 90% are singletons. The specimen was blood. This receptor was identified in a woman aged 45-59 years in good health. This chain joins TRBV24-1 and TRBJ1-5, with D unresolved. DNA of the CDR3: TGTGCCACCAGTAGCCTAAGCAATCAGCCCCAGCATTTT. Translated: CATSSLSNQPQHF.